These T cell receptor beta chains were read from a single sample in a study of response to subunit inactivated influenza vaccine. From the RT-PCR reads, TCRdb called clonotypes with MiXCR, one entry per CDR3 protein. This sample yields 150,000 or so distinct CDR3 sequences, of which approximately 10% are seen a single time; approximately 13% belongs to the top ten. Sequenced material: non-naive T cells sorted from PBMCs, taken 35 to 45 days after vaccination. The receptors were gathered from a man aged 50-59 years who received an inactivated influenza vaccine. The CDR3 runs from the conserved cysteine through the conserved F or W. Fields, in order: D gene, V gene, J gene, clone size, CDR3 DNA, CDR3 protein. D genes are given only for firm matches. Size values are once, few and many counts, or a class for expanded clones, and some rows have none.

TRBD2	TRBV18	TRBJ2-1	NA	TGTGCCAGCTCACCACTCGCAACTAGCGGCCATGAGCAGTTCTTC	CASSPLATSGHEQFF
NA	TRBV4-3	TRBJ1-2	few	TGCGCCAGCAGCCAAGATACTGCCACCCCTTATGGCTACACCTTC	CASSQDTATPYGYTF
NA	TRBV4-1	TRBJ2-7	many	TGCGCCAGCAGCCCCCACAGGGTTCTAAGCTCCTACGAGCAGTACTTC	CASSPHRVLSSYEQYF
NA	TRBV4-2	TRBJ2-2	NA	TGTGCCAGCAGCCCCTATTGGGGACCTAACACCGGGGAGCTGTTTTTT	CASSPYWGPNTGELFF
TRBD2	TRBV11-2	TRBJ2-1	many	TGTGCCAGCAGGAGCGGGAGGGGTGCCGCCTACAATGAGCAGTTCTTC	CASRSGRGAAYNEQFF
TRBD1	TRBV29-1	TRBJ2-5	few	TGCAGCGTTGGGGGTAACCAGGGGGCGGGCGGCAGAGGGACCCAGTACTTC	CSVGGNQGAGGRGTQYF
TRBD1	TRBV30	TRBJ1-6	NA	TGTGCCTGGACGTCCGGGACAGGGCCTTCAACCCTCCACTTT	CAWTSGTGPSTLHF
NA	TRBV12-3/TRBV12-4	TRBJ1-6	few	TGTGCCAGCAGTTTGGGGCAGGGGACCCTCCACTTT	CASSLGQGTLHF
TRBD1	TRBV5-1	TRBJ2-4	few	TGCGCCAGCAGCTTGGGGGACAGCGGAACCACCAACAATAACAAACGGGGAAACATTCAGTACTTC	CASSLGDSGTTNNNKRGNIQYF
NA	TRBV20-1	TRBJ2-7	many	TGCAGTGCTAGCCGAGGACACCTACGGGGAGAGCAGTACTTC	CSASRGHLRGEQYF
NA	TRBV3-1	TRBJ2-3	NA	TGTGCCAGCAGCCAAGAATCTAGCACAGATACGCAGTATTTT	CASSQESSTDTQYF
TRBD1	TRBV6-5	TRBJ2-5	NA	TGTGCCAGCAGTTACCAGGACAGGGTAGGAGAGACCCAGTACTTC	CASSYQDRVGETQYF
NA	TRBV5-6	TRBJ1-5	NA	TGTGCCAGCAGCTTTTCCAGGGTGGACCAGCCCCAGCATTTT	CASSFSRVDQPQHF
NA	TRBV20-1	TRBJ2-3	NA	TGCAGTGCTGGGTTGGTAGAGGGCCTTTTAACAGATACGCAGTATTTT	CSAGLVEGLLTDTQYF
NA	TRBV6-1	TRBJ2-7	NA	TGTGCCGTTGGGGCAGCATACTCCTACGAGCAGTACTTC	CAVGAAYSYEQYF
NA	TRBV7-8	TRBJ1-2	NA	TGTGCCAGCAGCTTTGGGTACGACCGGGTCTATAACTATGGCTACACCTTC	CASSFGYDRVYNYGYTF
NA	TRBV5-1	TRBJ2-2	many	TGCGCCAGCAGCCCTAAGACAGGACCTACGGTCGGGGAGCTGTTTTTT	CASSPKTGPTVGELFF
NA	TRBV11-2	TRBJ2-3	few	TGTGCCAGCAGCTTAGGGGATTTCGATACGCAGTATTTT	CASSLGDFDTQYF
NA	TRBV6-1	TRBJ2-7	NA	TGTGCCAGCGGAGCACAAAAAGCAGCCTACGAGCAGTACTTC	CASGAQKAAYEQYF
NA	TRBV20-1	TRBJ2-5	few	TGCAGCGTCGACTGGTACCAAGAGACCCAGTACTTC	CSVDWYQETQYF
NA	TRBV12-3/TRBV12-4	TRBJ1-1	many	TGCGCCAGCAGTTTAAGTGCAGCCGCTGAAGCTTTCTTT	CASSLSAAAEAFF